The clone carrying this TCR beta chain was recorded many times. Its target is unknown. This record comes from a study of CD8 T cells in ankylosing spondylitis. Library preparation for TCR beta used quantitative 5'-RACE with molecular barcodes. One entry per CDR3 protein, called by TCRdb with MiXCR from the 5' RACE reads. This table holds hundreds of thousands of distinct CDR3 sequences, 20% to 30% found once. Study-wide points: Researchers reportedly found disease-linked clones significantly enriched in matched ankylosing spondylitis synovial fluid. Those disease-linked clones were CD8+; they were also relatively rare in peripheral blood. Characteristic, it appeared, of ankylosing spondylitis blood was a TCR beta motif of eight highly homologous variants.

CDR3 length: 17 residues. CDR1 and CDR2 (germline): MDHEN, SYDVKM. V shed 5 bases and J 0 bases; nucleotides not matched to a gene: 12. The sequence was collected from a male donor with ankylosing spondylitis or in good health (not recorded which). The sequencing sample was made of blood, either unsorted or a sorted T cell fraction (not recorded which). The rearrangement joins TRBV28 to TRBJ2-7; 8 bases are a match to TRBD2. This CDR3 is CASSPPSSGGSSYEQYF. In DNA, the CDR3 is TGTGCCAGCAGTCCCCCTTCATCGGGAGGGAGCTCCTACGAGCAGTACTTC.